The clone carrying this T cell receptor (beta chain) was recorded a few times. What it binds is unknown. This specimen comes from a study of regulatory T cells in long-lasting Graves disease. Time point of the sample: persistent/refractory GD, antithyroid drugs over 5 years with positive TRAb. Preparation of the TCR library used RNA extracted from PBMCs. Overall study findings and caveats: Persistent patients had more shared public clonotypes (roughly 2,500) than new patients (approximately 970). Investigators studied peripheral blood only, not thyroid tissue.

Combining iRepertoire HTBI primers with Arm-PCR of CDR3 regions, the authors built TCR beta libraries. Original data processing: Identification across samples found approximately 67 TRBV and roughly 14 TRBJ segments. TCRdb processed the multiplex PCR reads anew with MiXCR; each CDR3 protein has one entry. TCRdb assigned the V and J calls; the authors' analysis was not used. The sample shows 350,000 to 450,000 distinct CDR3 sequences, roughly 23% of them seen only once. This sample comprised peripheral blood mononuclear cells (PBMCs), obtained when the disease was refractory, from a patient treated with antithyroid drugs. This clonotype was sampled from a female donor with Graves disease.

The CDR3 region is CASSLTDRGHGYTF. Here the CDR3 DNA reads TGCGCCAGCAGCTTGACGGACAGGGGGCATGGCTACACCTTC. This chain joins TRBV5-1 and TRBJ1-2; 11 bases fit TRBD1. Germline V gives CDR1 SGHRS, CDR2 YFSETQ. CDR3 length: 14 residues. The V segment lost 1 base and the J segment 6 bases; nucleotides outside the gene matches: 2.